This T cell receptor beta chain comes out of a study of Ad26.COV2.S vaccination and SARS-CoV-2 variants. TCRdb keeps only in-frame clones here, not all; method: immunoSEQ multiplex PCR. Altogether around 310,000 clones are present, about 90% being singletons, with the ten largest covering around 5.5%. Treatment specified: around 19 received Ad26.COV2.S at low or high dose, single or two shots; 5 received placebo; per-sample allocation not given. Sampling was done on day 63 after the first vaccine or placebo injection. The germline V gene has CDR1 SGDLS and CDR2 YYNGEE. This CDR3 is 16 amino acids long. The J segment lost 5 bases and the V segment lost 3 bases, leaving 8 bases of the junction unmatched.

The sequencing used peripheral blood, collected in a trial of Ad26.COV2.S vaccine versus placebo. The TCR originated in a person between 18 and 59 years old who received the Ad26.COV2.S COVID-19 vaccine or a placebo. V is TRBV9 and J is TRBJ2-5; TRBD1 matches at 12 bases. The CDR3 sequence is CASSAMGQGARETQYF. The CDR3 DNA follows: TGTGCCAGCAGCGCAATGGGACAGGGGGCGCGGGAGACCCAGTACTTC.